One and the same sample provided the 25 T cell receptor beta chains below, sequenced in a study of T cells after posttransplantation cyclophosphamide. Measured with immunoSEQ multiplex PCR; TCRdb has only the in-frame clones, and not every one. The sample contains around 22,000 clones, about 89% of which appear only once. Sampled 1 year posttransplant, controls received myeloablative marrow transplants, methotrexate and a calcineurin inhibitor. The sample was PBMCs, taken after an allogeneic stem cell transplant with a calcineurin inhibitor and methotrexate. The receptors stem from a female patient in her fifties or sixties who received an allogeneic stem cell transplant from an unrelated donor, was CMV-positive, and had chronic GVHD only. Some T cells may originate from the graft donor.

This clone appeared a single time. The V gene is TRBV11-2, the J gene TRBJ1-1; D possibly corresponds to TRBD1 (5 bases). This CDR3 has 14 amino acids. The V end lost 5 bases, the J end lost 7 bases, and 17 bases lay between the germline ends. Germline CDR1 reads SGHAT; CDR2 reads FQNNGV. The CDR3 bases are TGTGCCAGCAGCCTCGGGGGGTTCTACGGTGAAGCTTTCTTT. This translates into CASSLGGFYGEAFF.

The chain uses TRBV9 and TRBJ2-5, with 9 nucleotides matching TRBD1. CDR3 length: 17 residues. V dropped 3 bases and J dropped 5; count of bases not matched to a gene: 14. Germline V gives CDR1 SGDLS, CDR2 YYNGEE. The CDR3 coding sequence is TGTGCCAGCAGCGCCGGGACAGGGATTCGGGGTGAGGAGACCCAGTACTTC. It is translated as CASSAGTGIRGEETQYF.

The gene calls are TRBV30 and TRBJ2-2; no clear D gene. The CDR3 sequence is 14 residues long. CDR1 and CDR2 from the germline V gene are GTSNPN and SVGIG (reference sequence). V shed 8 bases and J shed 2 bases, with 15 bases lying between them. The CDR3 sequence: CASRGGVNTGELFF. CDR3 nucleotide sequence: TGTGCCAGCCGAGGCGGAGTCAACACCGGGGAGCTGTTTTTT.

The chain joins TRBV29-1 to TRBJ1-1; 8 nucleotides agree with TRBD1. Losses at the gene ends were 7 bases for V and 1 base for J; bases not matched to a gene: 5. CDR1 and CDR2 from the germline V gene are SQVTM and ANQGSEA. This CDR3 has 13 residues. The CDR3 sequence is CSGTGQGNTEAFF. CDR3 in DNA: TGCAGCGGTACCGGACAGGGGAACACTGAAGCTTTCTTT.

The chain links TRBV19 to TRBJ2-2, with TRBD1 identical over 9 bases. The V gene's germline CDR1 is LNHDA and CDR2 SQIVND (reference sequence). Trimming at V came to 3 bases and at J to 3 bases, leaving 8 bases not matched to a gene. The CDR3 contains 17 residues. The CDR3: CASSMFGGQGYTGELFF. The CDR3 nucleotides are TGTGCCAGTAGTATGTTTGGCGGACAGGGGTACACCGGGGAGCTGTTTTTT.

V gene TRBV6-1 combines with J gene TRBJ1-1, with TRBD1 as a possible D gene (6 bases). The germline V gene has CDR1 MNHNS and CDR2 SASEGT. The CDR3 spans 11 residues. Trimming stripped 5 bases from V and 5 bases from J, with 6 bases between. Here the CDR3 DNA reads TGTGCCAGCAGTCAGGGGACTGAAGCTTTCTTT. Translation gives CASSQGTEAFF.

Written as DNA, the CDR3 is TGTGCCAGCTCCCTGACAGGCGTCGACGGCTACACCTTC. This gives the protein CASSLTGVDGYTF. This chain uses TRBV2 with TRBJ1-2, with TRBD1 as a possible D gene (6 bases). V gave up 8 bases and J gave up 8 bases, with 18 bases separating them. The germline V gene encodes CDR1 SNHLY and CDR2 FYNNEI. This CDR3 is 13 amino acids long.

This sequence joins TRBV7-8 and TRBJ2-2; 10 positions match TRBD2. The CDR3 extends over 18 amino acids. The junction had 11 bases not matched to a gene; V was cut back by 0 bases and J by 7 bases. Germline V gives CDR1 SGHVS, CDR2 FQNEAQ. DNA for the CDR3: TGTGCCAGCAGCTTAGCCTGGTCTAGCGGGAGTAGGGGCGGGGAGCTGTTTTTT. It encodes CASSLAWSSGSRGGELFF. Drawing the rest from reference TRBV7-8 and TRBJ2-2, the complete variable domain is GAGVSQSPRYKVAKRGQDVALRCDPISGHVSLFWYQQALGQGPEFLTYFQNEAQLDKSGLPSDRFFAERPEGSVSTLKIQRTQQEDSAVYLCASSLAWSSGSRGGELFFGEGSRLTVL.

This chain links TRBV5-1 with TRBJ1-1, with a possible D match to TRBD1 (5 bases). Germline-derived CDR1 and CDR2 are SGHRS and YFSETQ. V lost 4 bases to trimming and J lost 5 bases, with 18 bases between them. The CDR3 runs 15 residues. This CDR3 is CASSPSQVGGTEAFF. The CDR3 nucleotides read TGCGCCAGCAGCCCAAGCCAAGTGGGGGGAACTGAAGCTTTCTTT.

This sequence joins TRBV28 and TRBJ2-1; weak D call: TRBD1 (7 bases). This CDR3 spans 11 amino acids. In germline, CDR1 is MDHEN, CDR2 SYDVKM. Between the trimmed V and J ends, which lost 4 bases and 12 bases, there was a span of 10 bases. In nucleotides, the CDR3 is TGTGCCAGCAGTTCCCAGGGGGGGCAGTTCTTC. As protein: CASSSQGGQFF.

This clone was detected only once. The chain uses TRBV6-4 and TRBJ2-2; D gene ambiguous. There are 14 residues in the CDR3. Between the trimmed V and J ends, which lost 2 bases and 7 bases, there was a span of 11 bases. Germline V gene lookup returns CDR1 MRHNA and CDR2 SNTAGT. The CDR3 DNA is TGTGCCAGCAGTGACCTAATAAGCCACGGGGAGCTGTTTTTT. Residues: CASSDLISHGELFF.

This rearrangement joins TRBV29-1 to TRBJ2-5; the D is unclear. The CDR3 contains 13 residues. Trimming removed 2 bases from V and 1 base from J, with 8 bases in between. CDR1 is SQVTM and CDR2 is ANQGSEA in the germline V gene. The CDR3, as DNA: TGCAGCGTTGAACTCAACATCCAAGAGACCCAGTACTTC. Translated, it gives CSVELNIQETQYF.

This rearrangement joins TRBV4-3 to TRBJ1-3, with a possible D match to TRBD1 (6 bases). This CDR3 contains 16 residues. Trimming shortened V by 0 bases and J by 3 bases, and 12 bases separated the two germline ends. The germline CDR1 and CDR2 sequences are LGHNA and YSLEER. CDR3 in amino acids: CASSQDHSGDGNTIYF. In DNA, the CDR3 is TGCGCCAGCAGCCAAGATCATTCAGGGGATGGAAACACCATATATTTT.

The CDR3 here is CASRPRGQLYEQYF. CDR3 DNA sequence: TGTGCCAGCAGACCCCGGGGACAGCTCTACGAGCAGTACTTC. The chain joins TRBV2 to TRBJ2-7; TRBD1 matches at 7 bases. Trimming cost V 6 bases and J 3 bases; bases outside gene matches: 8. The germline gives CDR1 SNHLY, CDR2 FYNNEI. CDR3 length: 14 residues.

The genes are TRBV18 and TRBJ2-3; a weak D match, TRBD2 (6 bases). Trimming stripped 3 bases from V and 2 bases from J, with 12 bases between. The CDR3 sequence is 15 residues long. Germline V gene data show CDR1 as KGHSH and CDR2 as LQKENI. CDR3 residues: CASSPGTQPTDTQYF. The CDR3 DNA is TGTGCCAGCTCACCTGGGACTCAACCCACAGATACGCAGTATTTT.

The chain employs TRBV5-1 and TRBJ2-7; possibly TRBD1 for D (7 bases). The CDR3 spans 15 residues. V was clipped by 3 bases and J by 4 bases, with 17 bases between them. Germline V lookup: CDR1 SGHRS, CDR2 YFSETQ. This CDR3 is CASSWGDSLKYEQYF. In DNA, the CDR3 is TGCGCCAGCAGCTGGGGGGACAGTTTGAAGTACGAGCAGTACTTC.

This rearrangement joins TRBV27 to TRBJ2-7; 7 nucleotides align to TRBD1. J was trimmed by 3 bases and V by 10 bases; bases with no gene match: 6. The CDR3 contains 12 residues. Per the germline V gene, CDR1 is MNHEY and CDR2 is SMNVEV (reference sequence). CDR3 protein: CANSRDSYEQYF. The DNA of the CDR3 is TGTGCCAACTCCCGGGACAGCTACGAGCAGTACTTC.

The CDR3 here is CASSFTDEAFF. The CDR3 DNA sequence: TGTGCCAGCAGCTTCACAGATGAAGCTTTCTTT. This chain uses TRBV7-8 with TRBJ1-1; D gene uncertain. CDR3 length: 11 amino acids. Trimming removed 3 bases from V and 7 bases from J, with 6 bases in between. From germline, CDR1 is SGHVS and CDR2 FQNEAQ.

The CDR3 DNA follows: TGTGCCAGCAGCGCCGGTCGAGCGGCCTACAATGAGCAGTTCTTC. Amino acids: CASSAGRAAYNEQFF. This chain joins TRBV9 and TRBJ2-1; a possible D gene is TRBD2 (5 bases). Trimming left V 3 bases short and J 2 bases short, with 12 bases between. This CDR3 region has 15 residues. CDR1 is SGDLS, CDR2 YYNGEE, per germline. The whole variable domain, remainder taken from reference TRBV9 and TRBJ2-1, is DSGVTQTPKHLITATGQRVTLRCSPRSGDLSVYWYQQSLDQGLQFLIQYYNGEERAKGNILERFSAQQFPDLHSELNLSSLELGDSALYFCASSAGRAAYNEQFFGPGTRLTVL.

The V and J genes are TRBV28 and TRBJ1-5, with 8 bases that match TRBD1. The CDR3 is 15 residues long. In germline, CDR1 is MDHEN, CDR2 SYDVKM. The trim removed 2 bases at V and 5 bases at J, leaving 5 bases unmatched. The CDR3 loop is CASSLQGAYDQPQHF. CDR3 bases: TGTGCCAGCAGTTTACAGGGGGCTTATGATCAGCCCCAGCATTTT.

CDR3 nucleotides: TGTGCCATCAGGGTCGGGAGGAATGTCAATGAGCAGTTCTTC. Protein: CAIRVGRNVNEQFF. V is TRBV10-3 and J is TRBJ2-1, with TRBD2 identical over 7 bases. CDR1 and CDR2 (germline): ENHRY, SYGVKD. The V segment lost 6 bases and the J segment 6 bases; nucleotides outside the gene matches: 8. This CDR3 region has 14 residues.

This clone appeared once. The V call is TRBV7-3, the J call TRBJ2-7, with 7 bases identical to TRBD1. Per the germline V gene, CDR1 is SGHTA and CDR2 is FQGTGA. There are 15 residues in the CDR3. After removal of 1 base from V and 5 bases from J, the junction contained 8 bases not matched to a gene. This CDR3 reads CASSLIPGGYDEQYF. DNA of the CDR3: TGTGCCAGCAGCTTAATTCCAGGGGGTTACGACGAGCAGTACTTC.

The V call is TRBV28, the J call TRBJ1-5, with D maybe TRBD1 (5 bases). Trimming removed 4 bases at V and 3 bases at J, with 19 bases between. The CDR3 runs 17 residues. Germline values: CDR1 MDHEN, CDR2 SYDVKM. CDR3 DNA sequence: TGTGCCAGCAGTTCCCGACCTCGGGCGGGACCCAATCAGCCCCAGCATTTT. It yields the protein CASSSRPRAGPNQPQHF.

V is TRBV11-2 and J is TRBJ1-2, with 7 bases matching TRBD1. Germline CDR1 SGHAT, CDR2 FQNNGV. This CDR3 comprises 16 residues. V shed 3 bases, J shed 4 bases, and the junction held 11 bases outside the gene matches. The CDR3 region is CASSFNWDRTGYGYTF. CDR3 bases: TGTGCCAGCAGCTTTAACTGGGACAGAACTGGCTATGGCTACACCTTC. The full variable domain, in which reference TRBV11-2 and TRBJ1-2 provide the parts outside the CDR3, is EAGVAQSPRYKIIEKRQSVAFWCNPISGHATLYWYQQILGQGPKLLIQFQNNGVVDDSQLPKDRFSAERLKGVDSTLKIQPAKLEDSAVYLCASSFNWDRTGYGYTFGSGTRLTVV.

V gene TRBV5-1 combines with J gene TRBJ1-4; TRBD1 agrees at 8 bases. The length of the CDR3 is 19 residues. Germline CDR1 is SGHRS and CDR2 is YFSETQ. V trimming: 0 bases; J trimming: 0 bases; junction bases outside the gene matches: 10. The CDR3 coding sequence is TGCGCCAGCAGCTTGGTTGAGCAGGGGGCCGGGGCAACTAATGAAAAACTGTTTTTT. Translating gives CASSLVEQGAGATNEKLFF.